The sequence of this TCR beta chain was determined in a study of early T cells in non-severe SARS-CoV-2 infection. Study details: The authors sequenced bulk RNA from unsorted whole blood, leaving chains unpaired.

Separate cDNA molecules each had unique molecular identifiers attached to them. Using its own MiXCR run on the 5' RACE reads, TCRdb lists one record per CDR3 protein. Counted here are over 60,000 distinct CDR3 sequences, 9.5% occurring once; the ten biggest clones make up around 5.5%. General study findings and limits: Using VDJdb, the matching emphasized anti-spike CD8 responses while missing private and CD4 specificities.

Comment on this clonotype: As yet, its antigen is unknown.

With 0 bases clipped from V and 2 bases from J, the junction kept 3 bases outside the gene matches. Germline-derived CDR1 and CDR2 are SQVTM and ANQGSEA. The CDR3 contains 15 residues. The source material was whole blood. This clonotype was obtained from an adult who was a healthcare worker with PCR-confirmed SARS-CoV-2 infection or an uninfected control (not recorded which). The V call is TRBV29-1, the J call TRBJ2-3; 9 bases match TRBD2. This chain's CDR3 is CSVEDRTSATDTQYF. CDR3 DNA: TGCAGCGTTGAAGATCGGACTAGCGCCACAGATACGCAGTATTTT.